Each of the 30 T cell receptor beta chains below was sequenced from the same sample in a study of PD-1 blockade in classical Hodgkin lymphoma. Every patient had relapsed following autologous stem cell transplantation, and cohorts differed in brentuximab vedotin exposure. Sequenced by immunoSEQ multiplex PCR; TCRdb stores in-frame clones only, minus some. The table lists some 20,000 clones, approximately 90% of them singletons. Specimen: peripheral blood mononuclear cells (PBMCs), collected before the second cycle of nivolumab. Receptors originate from a human donor with classical Hodgkin lymphoma.

CDR3 protein: CASSQAGNTDTQYF. CDR3 DNA: TGTGCCAGTAGTCAAGCGGGGAACACAGATACGCAGTATTTT. The V and J genes are TRBV19 and TRBJ2-3; 7 bases agree with TRBD2. Trimming at V came to 5 bases and at J to 2 bases, leaving 4 bases not matched to a gene. This CDR3 spans 14 amino acids. Germline V gene lookup returns CDR1 LNHDA and CDR2 SQIVND (reference sequence).

This sequence joins TRBV5-1 and TRBJ2-5, with 8 bases matching TRBD2. Germline V gene data show CDR1 as SGHRS and CDR2 as YFSETQ. V shed 3 bases, J shed 6 bases, and the junction held 10 bases outside the gene matches. The CDR3 is made up of 15 amino acids. The CDR3 spells CASSSGGLASQTQYF. The DNA of the CDR3 is TGCGCCAGCAGCTCAGGCGGACTAGCATCGCAGACCCAGTACTTC.

The chain uses TRBV27 and TRBJ1-2; D is perhaps TRBD1 (5 bases). V dropped 2 bases and J dropped 3 bases, with 13 bases sitting between them. The CDR3 has 15 amino acids. The germline gives CDR1 MNHEY, CDR2 SMNVEV (reference sequence). CDR3 loop: CASSLGAGNYYGYTF. CDR3 nucleotide sequence: TGTGCCAGCAGTTTAGGGGCAGGGAATTACTATGGCTACACCTTC.

This chain uses TRBV7-8 with TRBJ2-7; 9 bases are a match to TRBD1. This CDR3 comprises 14 residues. In germline, CDR1 is SGHVS, CDR2 FQNEAQ. J gave up 7 bases and V 3 bases, and 7 bases lay outside the gene matches. Here the CDR3 DNA reads TGTGCCAGCAGCTTTCAACAGGGGGCGAGTGAGCAGTACTTC. It is translated as CASSFQQGASEQYF.

The chain uses TRBV18 and TRBJ2-1, with 12 nucleotides matching TRBD2. From germline, CDR1 is KGHSH and CDR2 LQKENI. CDR3 length equals 16 residues. J gave up 7 bases and V 2 bases, and 6 bases lay outside the gene matches. CDR3 nucleotides: TGTGCCAGCTCACCAAACCTAGCGGGGGGGATGAATGAGCAGTTCTTC. It translates to CASSPNLAGGMNEQFF.

The chain has TRBV7-9 and TRBJ2-1, with TRBD2 matching over 10 bases. Unmatched junction bases numbered 5, after V lost 5 bases and J lost 4 bases. This CDR3 is 15 amino acids long. In germline, CDR1 is SEHNR, CDR2 FQNEAQ (reference sequence). The CDR3 reads CASSPGTSVYNEQFF. In nucleotides, the CDR3 is TGTGCCAGCAGCCCCGGGACTAGCGTATACAATGAGCAGTTCTTC.

The chain joins TRBV11-2 to TRBJ2-2; D is unresolved. This CDR3 contains 15 residues. CDR1 and CDR2 (germline): SGHAT, FQNNGV. V lost 8 bases, J lost 0 bases, and 13 bases lay in between. CDR3 sequence: CASGYSYANTGELFF. The DNA for the CDR3 is TGTGCCAGCGGGTACAGCTACGCGAACACCGGGGAGCTGTTTTTT. The entire variable domain, with the rest obtained from reference TRBV11-2 and TRBJ2-2, is as follows: EAGVAQSPRYKIIEKRQSVAFWCNPISGHATLYWYQQILGQGPKLLIQFQNNGVVDDSQLPKDRFSAERLKGVDSTLKIQPAKLEDSAVYLCASGYSYANTGELFFGEGSRLTVL.

V is TRBV5-1 and J is TRBJ1-6, with D perhaps TRBD1 (5 bases). The germline gives CDR1 SGHRS, CDR2 YFSETQ. The V gene lost 0 bases and the J gene lost 9 bases, with 13 bases spanning the gap. CDR3 length: 15 amino acids. The CDR3 reads CASSLGGSGGSPLHF. For the CDR3, the DNA is TGCGCCAGCAGCTTGGGGGGCAGTGGGGGTTCACCCCTCCACTTT.

The chain couples TRBV9 to TRBJ1-6; D unclear. Looked up from germline, CDR1 is SGDLS and CDR2 is YYNGEE. The CDR3 length is 12 residues. The V gene lost 5 bases and the J gene lost 8 bases, with 8 bases spanning the gap. The CDR3 reads CASRTDDSPLHF. CDR3 in DNA: TGTGCCAGCAGAACCGATGATTCACCCCTCCACTTT.

J is TRBJ2-3 and V is TRBV5-1, with 14 bases that match TRBD2. Germline V gene lookup returns CDR1 SGHRS and CDR2 YFSETQ. The CDR3 is 17 residues long. V shed 4 bases, J shed 3 bases, and the junction held 7 bases outside the gene matches. The CDR3 region has the DNA TGCGCCAGCAGCGAAGGACTAGCGGGGGGTATTACAGATACGCAGTATTTT. Amino acid sequence: CASSEGLAGGITDTQYF.

V gene TRBV5-1 combines with J gene TRBJ1-1, with 9 bases fitting TRBD1. V was pared by 5 bases and J by 2 bases, with 4 bases of the junction left unmatched. The germline V gene encodes CDR1 SGHRS and CDR2 YFSETQ. The CDR3 extends over 14 amino acids. In DNA, the CDR3 is TGCGCCAGCAGTCAGACAGGGGGAAACACTGAAGCTTTCTTT. Amino acids: CASSQTGGNTEAFF.

In its sample, this clone was seen once. The chain is built from TRBV7-9 and TRBJ1-6, with D perhaps TRBD1 (5 bases). The CDR3 length is 13 residues. V lost 6 bases and J 6 bases, leaving 9 bases between the germline ends. Germline loops: CDR1 SEHNR, CDR2 FQNEAQ (reference sequence). CDR3 DNA: TGTGCCAGCAGTGGGACGTTTAATTCACCCCTCCACTTT. Translation gives CASSGTFNSPLHF.

J is TRBJ2-7 and V is TRBV6-6, with D hard to call. Trimming removed 6 bases at V and 4 bases at J, with 19 bases between. Germline CDR1 and CDR2: MNHNY and SVGAGI (reference sequence). CDR3 length: 15 amino acids. This CDR3 is CASSETPANGYEQYF. The CDR3 DNA follows: TGTGCCAGCAGCGAAACCCCCGCGAATGGTTACGAGCAGTACTTC.

The gene calls are TRBV9 and TRBJ2-1; D remains ambiguous. Germline-derived CDR1 and CDR2 are SGDLS and YYNGEE. V lost 3 bases, J lost 8 bases, and 12 bases lay in between. This CDR3 region has 13 residues. This chain's CDR3 is CASSGMVRDEQFF. The CDR3 coding sequence is TGTGCCAGCAGCGGTATGGTACGGGATGAGCAGTTCTTC.

The genes are TRBV7-8 and TRBJ1-3; 7 bases map to TRBD1. The CDR3 spans 15 residues. Germline trimming cut 5 bases from V and 5 bases from J; bases unmatched to any gene: 9. CDR1 is SGHVS and CDR2 is FQNEAQ in the germline V gene. CDR3: CASSPGGTVRNTIYF. The CDR3 nucleotides read TGTGCCAGCAGCCCCGGAGGGACAGTGAGAAACACCATATATTTT.

This clone was found a few times. J is TRBJ2-7 and V is TRBV6-1; tentative D call: TRBD2 (5 bases). Per germline, CDR1 MNHNS and CDR2 SASEGT. This CDR3 region has 15 residues. The germline V and J ends were trimmed by 4 bases and 0 bases, with 13 bases remaining between them. This CDR3 reads CASSGEVAGSYEQYF. CDR3 DNA: TGTGCCAGCAGTGGCGAGGTCGCGGGCTCCTACGAGCAGTACTTC.

V usage is TRBV7-2 and J usage is TRBJ1-1, with no clear D. Germline values: CDR1 SGHTA, CDR2 FQGNSA. This CDR3 comprises 14 residues. The V end was cut by 9 bases, the J end by 0 bases, with 14 bases between. The CDR3 here is CASKLDGLNTEAFF. The DNA for the CDR3 is TGTGCCAGTAAACTCGACGGGCTGAACACTGAAGCTTTCTTT.

This clone was counted a single time. This chain joins TRBV6-5 and TRBJ2-1; 8 nucleotides agree with TRBD2. V lost 5 bases to trimming and J lost 5 bases; unmatched junction nucleotides: 8. The CDR3 is 15 residues long. Germline V gene lookup returns CDR1 MNHEY and CDR2 SVGAGI. CDR3 sequence (DNA): TGTGCCAGCAGTCCCCCCTCGGGGGGGCACAATGAGCAGTTCTTC. Residues: CASSPPSGGHNEQFF.

The genes are TRBV30 and TRBJ1-4; tentatively, D is TRBD1 (5 bases). Germline CDR1 reads GTSNPN; CDR2 reads SVGIG (reference sequence). Trimming cost V 0 bases and J 1 base, with 18 bases left between them. The CDR3 is 18 amino acids. This CDR3 reads CAWSVSRVHPRTNEKLFF. The CDR3 nucleotides read TGTGCCTGGAGTGTGTCCAGGGTCCACCCTAGAACTAATGAAAAACTGTTTTTT.

The V gene is TRBV9, the J gene TRBJ1-3; unclear D gene. The germline V gene encodes CDR1 SGDLS and CDR2 YYNGEE. CDR3 length: 14 amino acids. The V end lost 2 bases, the J end lost 0 bases, and 6 bases lay between the germline ends. The CDR3 loop is CASSVQDSGNTIYF. As DNA, the CDR3 is TGTGCCAGCAGCGTCCAAGACTCTGGAAACACCATATATTTT.

This clone was recorded once. V gene TRBV7-8 combines with J gene TRBJ1-6; D possibly corresponds to TRBD1 (5 bases). Germline V gives CDR1 SGHVS, CDR2 FQNEAQ. V shed 3 bases and J shed 6 bases, with 12 bases lying between them. CDR3 length equals 15 residues. CDR3 DNA: TGTGCCAGCAGCTTCCTCGGCGGGGGTAATTCACCCCTCCACTTT. This encodes CASSFLGGGNSPLHF.

The chain is built from TRBV2 and TRBJ1-5; 7 nucleotides line up with TRBD1. The CDR3 totals 17 residues. Germline V gene lookup returns CDR1 SNHLY and CDR2 FYNNEI. The ends lost 6 bases at V and 6 bases at J; junction bases unmatched: 17. In DNA, the CDR3 is TGTGCCAGCAGACTATCCGACAGGGAGATCTTCGGTCAGCCCCAGCATTTT. Translation gives CASRLSDREIFGQPQHF.

The V gene is TRBV7-9, the J gene TRBJ1-2; D ambiguous. CDR3 length: 12 amino acids. The V gene lost 0 bases and the J gene lost 7 bases, with 6 bases spanning the gap. CDR1 and CDR2 from the germline V gene are SEHNR and FQNEAQ (reference sequence). The CDR3 DNA sequence: TGTGCCAGCAGCTTAGCCAGGATTGGCTACACCTTC. Translating gives CASSLARIGYTF.

In this sample, this clone turned up once. V usage is TRBV6-6 and J usage is TRBJ2-7; 9 nucleotides match TRBD1. The germline V gene encodes CDR1 MNHNY and CDR2 SVGAGI (reference sequence). V lost 4 bases to trimming and J lost 0 bases; unmatched junction nucleotides: 7. This CDR3 region has 16 residues. The CDR3 here is CASSSGQGQGSYEQYF. The CDR3 region has the DNA TGTGCCAGCAGTTCGGGACAGGGCCAGGGCTCCTACGAGCAGTACTTC.

The count of this clone is one. The V gene is TRBV7-8, the J gene TRBJ1-2, with unresolved D. Germline V CDR1 and CDR2: SGHVS, FQNEAQ. V shed 1 base and J shed 1 base, with 10 bases lying between them. This CDR3 contains 15 residues. The CDR3 spells CASSLDPSGNYGYTF. The CDR3 nucleotides read TGTGCCAGCAGCTTAGACCCCTCGGGTAACTATGGCTACACCTTC.

V and J are TRBV5-1 and TRBJ1-1; TRBD1 matches 9 bases. This CDR3 spans 16 amino acids. CDR1 and CDR2 from the germline V gene are SGHRS and YFSETQ. Germline trimming cut 3 bases from V and 7 bases from J; bases unmatched to any gene: 13. The chain's CDR3 is CASSSGTGFGTGEAFF. CDR3 nucleotide sequence: TGCGCCAGCAGCTCCGGGACAGGGTTCGGGACCGGTGAAGCTTTCTTT.

This clone appeared once. The J gene is TRBJ2-7, the V gene TRBV13; the match to TRBD2 covers 11 bases. Germline CDR1 PRHDT, CDR2 FYEKMQ (reference sequence). This CDR3 is 19 amino acids long. Unmatched junction bases numbered 19, after V lost 4 bases and J lost 5 bases. As DNA, the CDR3 is TGTGCCAGCAGCTCTCGGACTAGCGGGCCAACCCTCATTCGAGACGAGCAGTACTTC. Translating gives CASSSRTSGPTLIRDEQYF.

The V call is TRBV18, the J call TRBJ1-5; TRBD1 matches at 9 bases. The germline V gene has CDR1 KGHSH and CDR2 LQKENI. With V trimmed by 3 bases and J by 6 bases, 6 bases remained unmatched. The CDR3 runs to 15 residues. The CDR3 protein is CASSPGQGSGQPQHF. CDR3 bases: TGTGCCAGCTCACCGGGACAGGGTTCGGGTCAGCCCCAGCATTTT. Variable domain in full (rest from reference TRBV18 and TRBJ1-5): NAGVMQNPRHLVRRRGQEARLRCSPMKGHSHVYWYRQLPEEGLKFMVYLQKENIIDESGMPKERFSAEFPKEGPSILRIQQVVRGDSAAYFCASSPGQGSGQPQHFGDGTRLSIL.

The chain is built from TRBV19 and TRBJ2-3; D remains unclear. Germline lookup yields CDR1 LNHDA and CDR2 SQIVND (reference sequence). The CDR3 has 14 residues. V lost 2 bases and J 3 bases, leaving 9 bases between the germline ends. The CDR3 is CASSINGATDTQYF. The CDR3 DNA follows: TGTGCCAGTAGTATAAACGGAGCGACAGATACGCAGTATTTT.

The V gene is TRBV7-9, the J gene TRBJ1-4; D not certain. In germline, CDR1 is SEHNR, CDR2 FQNEAQ (reference sequence). The CDR3 totals 16 residues. V was trimmed by 0 bases and J by 5 bases, leaving 13 bases between them. The CDR3 nucleotides are TGTGCCAGCAGCTTAGCAGGGCCTGCTCTCAATGAAAAACTGTTTTTT. Residues: CASSLAGPALNEKLFF.